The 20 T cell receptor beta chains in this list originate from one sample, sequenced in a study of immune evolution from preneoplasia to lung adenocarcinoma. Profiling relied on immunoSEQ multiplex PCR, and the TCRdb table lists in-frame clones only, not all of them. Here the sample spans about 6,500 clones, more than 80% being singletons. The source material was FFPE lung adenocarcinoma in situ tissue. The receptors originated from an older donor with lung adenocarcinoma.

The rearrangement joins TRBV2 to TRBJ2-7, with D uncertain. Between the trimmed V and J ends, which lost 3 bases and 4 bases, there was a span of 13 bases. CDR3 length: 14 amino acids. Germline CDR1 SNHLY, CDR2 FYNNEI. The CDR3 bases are TGTGCCAGCAGTGATAAGGGTTGGTCTTACGAGCAGTACTTC. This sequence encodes CASSDKGWSYEQYF.

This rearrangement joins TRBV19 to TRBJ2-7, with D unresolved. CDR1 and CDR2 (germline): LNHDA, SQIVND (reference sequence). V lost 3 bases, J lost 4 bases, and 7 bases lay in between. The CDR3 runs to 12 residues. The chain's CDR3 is CASSMLGYEQYF. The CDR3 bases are TGTGCCAGTAGTATGTTGGGGTACGAGCAGTACTTC.

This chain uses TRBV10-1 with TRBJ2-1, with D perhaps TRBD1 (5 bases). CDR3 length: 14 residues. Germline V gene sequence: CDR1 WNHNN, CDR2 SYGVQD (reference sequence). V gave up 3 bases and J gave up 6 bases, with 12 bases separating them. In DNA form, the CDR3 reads TGCGCCAGCAGTGACGGCAGGGCCTTCAATGAGCAGTTCTTC. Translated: CASSDGRAFNEQFF.

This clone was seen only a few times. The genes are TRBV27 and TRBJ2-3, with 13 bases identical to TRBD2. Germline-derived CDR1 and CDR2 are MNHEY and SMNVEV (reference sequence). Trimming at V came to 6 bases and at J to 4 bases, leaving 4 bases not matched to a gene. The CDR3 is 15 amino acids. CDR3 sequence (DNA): TGTGCCAGCAGGAACGGACTAGCGGGAGCAGATACGCAGTATTTT. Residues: CASRNGLAGADTQYF.

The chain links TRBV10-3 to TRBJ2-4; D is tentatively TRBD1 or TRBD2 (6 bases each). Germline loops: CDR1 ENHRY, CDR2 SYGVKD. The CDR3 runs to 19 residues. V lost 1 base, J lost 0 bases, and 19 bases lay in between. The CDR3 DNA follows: TGTGCCATCAGTGAGTGGGGGGCGCGGGCCCCGGGAGCCAAAAACATTCAGTACTTC. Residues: CAISEWGARAPGAKNIQYF.

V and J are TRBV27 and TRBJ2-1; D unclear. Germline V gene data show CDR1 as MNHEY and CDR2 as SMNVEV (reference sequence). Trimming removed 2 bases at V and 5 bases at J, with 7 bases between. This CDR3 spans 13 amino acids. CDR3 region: CASSLGANNEQFF. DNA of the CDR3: TGTGCCAGCAGTTTAGGCGCAAACAATGAGCAGTTCTTC.

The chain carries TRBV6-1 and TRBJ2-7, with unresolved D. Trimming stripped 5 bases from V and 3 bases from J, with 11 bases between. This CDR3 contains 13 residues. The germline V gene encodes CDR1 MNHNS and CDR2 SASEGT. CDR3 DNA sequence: TGTGCCAGCAGTTGGCAGGATAGCTACGAGCAGTACTTC. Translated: CASSWQDSYEQYF.

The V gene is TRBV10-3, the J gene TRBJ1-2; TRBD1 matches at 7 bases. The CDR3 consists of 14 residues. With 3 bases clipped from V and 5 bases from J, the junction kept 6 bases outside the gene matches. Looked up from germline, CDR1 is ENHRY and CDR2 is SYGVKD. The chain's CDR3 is CAISDLQGKYGYTF. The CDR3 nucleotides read TGTGCCATCAGTGACTTACAGGGGAAGTATGGCTACACCTTC.

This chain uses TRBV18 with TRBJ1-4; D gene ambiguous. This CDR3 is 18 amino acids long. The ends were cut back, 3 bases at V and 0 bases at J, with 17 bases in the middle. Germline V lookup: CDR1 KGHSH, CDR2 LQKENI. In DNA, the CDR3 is TGTGCCAGCTCACCGCGCGACATTTGGGGTTCAACTAATGAAAAACTGTTTTTT. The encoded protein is CASSPRDIWGSTNEKLFF.

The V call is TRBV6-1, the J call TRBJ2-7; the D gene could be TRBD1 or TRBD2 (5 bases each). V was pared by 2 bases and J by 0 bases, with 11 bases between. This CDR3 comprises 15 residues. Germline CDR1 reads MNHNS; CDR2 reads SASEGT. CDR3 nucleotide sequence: TGTGCCAGCAGTGAATGGGGACGCAACTCCTACGAGCAGTACTTC. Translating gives CASSEWGRNSYEQYF.

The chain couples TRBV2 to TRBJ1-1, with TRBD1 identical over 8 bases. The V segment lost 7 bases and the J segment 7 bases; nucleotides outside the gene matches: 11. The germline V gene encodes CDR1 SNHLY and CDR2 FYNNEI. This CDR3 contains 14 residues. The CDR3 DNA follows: TGTGCCAGCATTATCAGGGGGCCAACCGTTGAAGCTTTCTTT. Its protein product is CASIIRGPTVEAFF.

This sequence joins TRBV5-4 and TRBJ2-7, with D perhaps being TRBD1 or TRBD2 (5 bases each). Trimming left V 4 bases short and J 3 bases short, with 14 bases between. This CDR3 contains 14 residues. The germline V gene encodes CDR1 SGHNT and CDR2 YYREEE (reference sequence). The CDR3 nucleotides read TGTGCCAGCAGCCTCCGGGGCGGAGACTACGAGCAGTACTTC. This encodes CASSLRGGDYEQYF.

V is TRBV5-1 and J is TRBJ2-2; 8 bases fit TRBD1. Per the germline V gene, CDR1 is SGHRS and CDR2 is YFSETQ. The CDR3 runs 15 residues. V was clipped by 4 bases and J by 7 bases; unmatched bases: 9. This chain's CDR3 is CASSPGQGAVGELFF. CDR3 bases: TGCGCCAGCAGCCCGGGTCAGGGGGCGGTCGGGGAGCTGTTTTTT. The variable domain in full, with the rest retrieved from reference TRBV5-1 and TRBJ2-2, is KAGVTQTPRYLIKTRGQQVTLSCSPISGHRSVSWYQQTPGQGLQFLFEYFSETQRNKGNFPGRFSGRQFSNSRSEMNVSTLELGDSALYLCASSPGQGAVGELFFGEGSRLTVL.

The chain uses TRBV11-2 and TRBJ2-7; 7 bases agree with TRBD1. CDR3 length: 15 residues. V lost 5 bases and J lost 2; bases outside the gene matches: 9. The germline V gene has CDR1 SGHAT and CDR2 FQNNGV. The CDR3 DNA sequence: TGTGCCAGCAGCAGACAGGGCGGTTGGGCCTACGAGCAGTACTTC. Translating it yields CASSRQGGWAYEQYF. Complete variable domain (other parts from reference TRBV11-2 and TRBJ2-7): EAGVAQSPRYKIIEKRQSVAFWCNPISGHATLYWYQQILGQGPKLLIQFQNNGVVDDSQLPKDRFSAERLKGVDSTLKIQPAKLEDSAVYLCASSRQGGWAYEQYFGPGTRLTVT.

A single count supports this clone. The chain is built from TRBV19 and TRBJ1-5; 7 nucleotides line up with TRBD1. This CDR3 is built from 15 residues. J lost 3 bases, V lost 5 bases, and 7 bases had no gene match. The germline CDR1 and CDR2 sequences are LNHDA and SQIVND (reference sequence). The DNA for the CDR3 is TGTGCCAGTAGTTCAGGGACAGTCTTCAATCAGCCCCAGCATTTT. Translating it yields CASSSGTVFNQPQHF. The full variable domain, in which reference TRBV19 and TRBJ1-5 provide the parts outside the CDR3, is DGGITQSPKYLFRKEGQNVTLSCEQNLNHDAMYWYRQDPGQGLRLIYYSQIVNDFQKGDIAEGYSVSREKKESFPLTVTSAQKNPTAFYLCASSSGTVFNQPQHFGDGTRLSIL.

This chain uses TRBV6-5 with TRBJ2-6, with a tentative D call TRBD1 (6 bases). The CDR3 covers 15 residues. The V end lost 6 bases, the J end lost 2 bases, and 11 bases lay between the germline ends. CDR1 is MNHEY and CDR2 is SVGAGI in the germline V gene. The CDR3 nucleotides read TGTGCCAGCAGCCTTAGGGGGACTGGGGCCAACGTCCTGACTTTC. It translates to CASSLRGTGANVLTF.

CDR3 bases: TGTGCCAGTACCAGGGGGGATGGCTACACCTTC. This sequence encodes CASTRGDGYTF. This chain uses TRBV19 with TRBJ1-2; 7 positions match TRBD1. The CDR3 runs to 11 residues. Germline V lookup: CDR1 LNHDA, CDR2 SQIVND (reference sequence). The junction had 2 bases not matched to a gene; V was cut back by 7 bases and J by 6 bases.

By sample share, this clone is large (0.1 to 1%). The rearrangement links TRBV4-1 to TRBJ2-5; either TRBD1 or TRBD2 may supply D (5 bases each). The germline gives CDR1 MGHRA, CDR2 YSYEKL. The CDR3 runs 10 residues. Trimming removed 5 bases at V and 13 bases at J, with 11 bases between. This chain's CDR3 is CASSDGTTYF. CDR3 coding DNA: TGCGCCAGCAGCGACGGGACGACGTACTTC.

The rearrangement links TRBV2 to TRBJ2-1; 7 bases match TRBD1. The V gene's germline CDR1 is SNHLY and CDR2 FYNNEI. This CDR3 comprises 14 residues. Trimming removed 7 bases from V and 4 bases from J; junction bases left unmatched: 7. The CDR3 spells CASKGDSDYNEQFF. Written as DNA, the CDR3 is TGTGCCAGCAAGGGGGACAGTGATTACAATGAGCAGTTCTTC.

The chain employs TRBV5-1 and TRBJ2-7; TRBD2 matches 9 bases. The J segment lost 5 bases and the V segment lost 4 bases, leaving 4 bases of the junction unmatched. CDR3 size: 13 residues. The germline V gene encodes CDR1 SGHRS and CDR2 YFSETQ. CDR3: CASSPGLAHEQYF. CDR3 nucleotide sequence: TGCGCCAGCAGCCCGGGACTAGCCCACGAGCAGTACTTC.